The clone carrying this T cell receptor (beta chain) turned up a few times. Its specificity is not known. The data stem from a study of CD8 T cells in ankylosing spondylitis. Findings and caveats of the study: Relatively rare in peripheral blood, disease-linked clones were also CD8+. Previously reported in reactive arthritis synovial fluid and blood were some of the motif variants. Enrichment of disease-linked clones was reportedly significant in matched ankylosing spondylitis synovial fluid.

CDR1 is MNHEY, CDR2 SMNVEV, per germline (reference sequence). Trimming removed 2 bases from V and 8 bases from J; junction bases left unmatched: 12. This CDR3 is built from 16 residues. Construction of TCR beta libraries was performed using quantitative 5'-RACE with molecular barcodes. TCRdb reprocessed the 5' RACE reads via MiXCR and lists one record per CDR3 protein. The data hold 150,000 to 200,000 distinct CDR3 sequences, with approximately 10% observed a single time. This chain links TRBV27 with TRBJ1-2, with TRBD1 identical over 9 bases. This TCR was recovered from a male donor with ankylosing spondylitis or in good health (not recorded which). The sample consisted of blood, either unsorted or a sorted T cell fraction (not recorded which). The CDR3 region has the DNA TGTGCCAGCAGTTTACTTACGGGACAGGGCCCTGTGGGCTACACCTTC. Translating it yields CASSLLTGQGPVGYTF.